The 5 T cell receptor beta chains listed next were all sequenced from one sample in a study of cytomegalovirus exposure and HLA in healthy donors. The primer mix had 60 Vbeta and 13 Jbeta primers. Generated by immunoSEQ multiplex PCR, the TCRdb table keeps only in-frame clones and is missing some. The table records about 200,000 clones, around 77% of them present only once. The sample taken for sequencing was PBMCs. The receptors here all came from a woman between 25 and 40 years old in good health and CMV-seronegative.

The genes are TRBV18 and TRBJ2-2; D is unclear. The CDR3 extends over 12 amino acids. The V gene lost 3 bases and the J gene lost 6 bases, with 5 bases spanning the gap. The V gene's germline CDR1 is KGHSH and CDR2 LQKENI. CDR3 bases: TGTGCCAGCTCACCTTATCCCGGGGAGCTGTTTTTT. It yields the protein CASSPYPGELFF.

This clone appeared once. One end of the junction is discordant with germline, which a read error may explain. The chain has TRBV6-1 and TRBJ1-2; 8 positions match TRBD1. Per germline, CDR1 MNHNS and CDR2 SASEGT. The CDR3 is made up of 14 amino acids. CDR3 protein: CASRRTGGGYGYPF. The CDR3 DNA sequence: TGTGCCAGCAGACGCACAGGGGGAGGGTATGGCTACCCCTTC.

The chain has TRBV28 and TRBJ1-1, with D tentatively TRBD1 (5 bases). Germline CDR1 reads MDHEN; CDR2 reads SYDVKM. The germline V and J ends were trimmed by 1 base and 5 bases, with 17 bases remaining between them. The CDR3 extends over 16 amino acids. The CDR3 coding sequence is TGTGCCAGCAGTTTATCGGGGGGGGAGGGACGTACTGAAGCTTTCTTT. Its translation: CASSLSGGEGRTEAFF.

V and J are TRBV10-3 and TRBJ1-1; D is ambiguous. The CDR3 sequence is 19 residues long. V was shortened by 2 bases and J by 6 bases, with 28 bases between the two germline ends. Germline V gene data show CDR1 as ENHRY and CDR2 as SYGVKD. The CDR3: CAISEIQGGGREASAEAFF. In DNA form, the CDR3 reads TGTGCCATCAGTGAGATTCAAGGTGGCGGGAGGGAAGCGAGTGCTGAAGCTTTCTTT.

The chain is built from TRBV4-2 and TRBJ2-3; D perhaps matches TRBD2 (5 bases). Per germline, CDR1 LGHNA and CDR2 YNFKEQ. The CDR3 loop spans 16 amino acids. Between the trimmed V and J ends, which lost 2 bases and 0 bases, there was a span of 12 bases. The CDR3 sequence: CASSQFDGGSTDTQYF. The CDR3 bases are TGTGCCAGCAGCCAATTCGATGGCGGGAGCACAGATACGCAGTATTTT.